Each of the 7 T cell receptor beta chains below was sequenced from the same sample in a study of cytomegalovirus exposure and HLA in healthy donors. PCR amplification relied on 60 Vbeta primers (plus 13 Jbeta primers). This table comes from immunoSEQ multiplex PCR, and its TCRdb copy is limited to in-frame clones, with some not included. This table has under 200,000 clones, around 80% appearing once. The specimen sequenced was PBMCs. These receptors all come from a male donor in good health and CMV-seropositive.

This chain uses TRBV7-6 with TRBJ2-7; 7 positions match TRBD1. With V trimmed by 5 bases and J by 2 bases, 3 bases remained unmatched. This CDR3 comprises 13 residues. Germline CDR1 is SGHVS and CDR2 is FNYEAQ. CDR3 protein: CASSRDRTYEQYF. In DNA form, the CDR3 reads TGTGCCAGCAGCAGGGACAGAACCTACGAGCAGTACTTC.

The chain is built from TRBV18 and TRBJ1-2; 9 positions agree with TRBD1. Germline loops: CDR1 KGHSH, CDR2 LQKENI. This CDR3 is built from 15 residues. Germline trimming cut 0 bases from V and 7 bases from J; bases unmatched to any gene: 6. DNA for the CDR3: TGTGCCAGCTCACCACCGAACAGGGGGCCGGGTGGCTACACCTTC. It translates to CASSPPNRGPGGYTF.

V is TRBV30 and J is TRBJ1-2; D not certain. This CDR3 is built from 17 residues. In germline, CDR1 is GTSNPN, CDR2 SVGIG (reference sequence). V was clipped by 1 base and J by 4 bases, with 22 bases between them. This CDR3 reads CAWSGQRTGLPSYGYTF. The CDR3 nucleotides read TGTGCCTGGAGTGGTCAACGAACTGGACTACCTTCCTATGGCTACACCTTC.

This clone was found once. This chain connects TRBV7-6 to TRBJ2-7, with a tentative D call TRBD1 (5 bases). Germline V gene sequence: CDR1 SGHVS, CDR2 FNYEAQ. The CDR3 has 16 residues. V was clipped by 1 base and J by 3 bases, with 16 bases between them. The CDR3 reads CASSLDPQGNLYEQYF. Written as DNA, the CDR3 is TGTGCCAGCAGCTTAGACCCCCAGGGTAACCTCTACGAGCAGTACTTC.

This sequence joins TRBV21-1 and TRBJ1-3. TRBV21-1 is an annotated pseudogene. The CDR3 spans 17 residues. CDR3 nucleotides: TGTGCCAGCAGCAAAGCTGGCGGATCCGGCTCTGGAAACACCATATATTTT. It codes for CASSKAGGSGSGNTIYF.

This rearrangement joins TRBV10-3 to TRBJ1-1; D is unresolved. This CDR3 comprises 12 residues. Germline loops: CDR1 ENHRY, CDR2 SYGVKD. V lost 4 bases, J lost 0 bases, and 3 bases lay in between. CDR3 region: CAISAVNTEAFF. The CDR3 region has the DNA TGTGCCATCAGTGCTGTGAACACTGAAGCTTTCTTT.

This chain's CDR3 is CALQGGNTEAFF. In nucleotides, the CDR3 is TGTGCCTTGCAGGGGGGAAACACTGAAGCTTTCTTT. The J gene is TRBJ1-1, the V gene TRBV30; 7 bases are a match to TRBD1. Trimming at V came to 7 bases and at J to 2 bases, leaving 4 bases not matched to a gene. Germline V gene sequence: CDR1 GTSNPN, CDR2 SVGIG (reference sequence). This CDR3 spans 12 amino acids.